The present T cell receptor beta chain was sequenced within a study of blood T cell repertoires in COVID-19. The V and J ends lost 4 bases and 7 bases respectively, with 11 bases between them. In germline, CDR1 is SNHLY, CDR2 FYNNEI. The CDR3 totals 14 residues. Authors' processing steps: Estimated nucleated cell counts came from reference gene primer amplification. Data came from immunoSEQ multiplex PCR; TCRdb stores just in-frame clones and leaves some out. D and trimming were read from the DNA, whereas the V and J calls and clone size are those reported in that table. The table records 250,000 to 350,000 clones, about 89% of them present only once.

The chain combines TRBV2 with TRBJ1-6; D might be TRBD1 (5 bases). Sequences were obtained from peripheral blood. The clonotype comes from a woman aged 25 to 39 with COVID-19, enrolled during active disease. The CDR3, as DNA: TGTGCCAGCAGTGTGGGGGGGGGAAATTCACCCCTCCACTTT. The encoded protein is CASSVGGGNSPLHF.